This T cell receptor (beta chain) was observed in a study of blood T cell repertoires in COVID-19. The CDR3 contains 11 residues. Germline V gives CDR1 SGHRS, CDR2 YFSETQ. The germline V and J ends were trimmed by 4 bases and 6 bases, with 6 bases remaining between them. Per the original data handling: Nucleated cell number was recorded as an estimate derived from reference gene primer amplification. TCRdb keeps only in-frame clones here, not all; method: immunoSEQ multiplex PCR. The DNA was the basis for D and trimming; V, J and clone size are from that table. The sample lists 200,000 or so clones, roughly 90% occurring once.

The chain is built from TRBV5-1 and TRBJ2-3, with unresolved D. The TCR originated in a woman aged 50 to 65 with acute or convalescent COVID-19. Source material: peripheral blood. The CDR3 region has the DNA TGCGCCAGCAGCGCGGTGGATACGCAGTATTTT. Translating it yields CASSAVDTQYF.